This paragraph reports one TCR beta chain. This receptor's antigen is unknown. Base-call qualities are not available, and no considerably larger clone is one nucleotide away. The data belong to a study of blood T cell repertoires in COVID-19 (dated by TCRdb to 2020 to 2021). Regarding the study in general: Samples from collaborators originated in the United States, Italy and Spain and spanned both the acute and convalescent phases of COVID-19. Where available, HLA class I and class II types were obtained from metadata supplied by the sample provider rather than from assay-based typing. The prospective study material was composed of cDNA or gDNA derived from T cells, B-cell-depleted T cells, or PBMCs. The repertoires were released in a freely available public database meant as a resource for research on the immune response to SARS-CoV-2. A de-identified subject ID, COVID-19 status, age in years and sex were almost always included in the sample metadata. The dataset comprised deeply sampled blood TCRbeta repertoires from subjects exposed to, actively infected with, or recovered from COVID-19. Samples were obtained from the ongoing ImmuneRACE study (first 160 participants) and from over 1,000 subjects provided by 6 global collaborators. General conclusions and limits of the study: How much clinical and demographic metadata was included differed by source and by participant, and the metadata was provided uncurated.

The CDR3 goes from the cysteine to the phenylalanine over 14 residues. Solely the CDR3 DNA is kept, with 42 bases framed from the first base. Deletion took 4 bases off V and 2 bases off J, with a span of 11 bases between the germline ends. The germline V gene (reference sequence) gives CDR1 as LNHDA and CDR2 as SQIVND. One collaborating source in Seattle enrolled patients during active infection and followed them longitudinally through the course of disease. The collaborating institutions used their own protocols to collect whole blood in K2EDTA tubes. For TCRbeta analysis, collaborators shipped samples in one of three forms: frozen whole blood, isolated PBMCs, or DNA extracted from either of those sample types. TCRbeta CDR3 regions were amplified from genomic DNA by means of the immunoSEQ Assay, a bias-controlled multiplex PCR. In the authors' own workflow: The number of nucleated cells in each sample was estimated by amplification of reference gene primers within the assay. To quantify the absolute abundance of each unique TCRbeta CDR3 rearrangement, sequence reads were collapsed and filtered. Productive Simpson clonality was computed per sample as the square root of Simpson's diversity index over productive rearrangements. TCRdb holds this immuneACCESS table with in-frame rearrangements only. Some clones are missing; in checked studies, unresolved V genes explain under half, and the rest has no known cause. The D gene and trimming were derived from the DNA, and the V and J assignments and clone size from that table. This sample holds 150,000 to 200,000 clones; around 84% were observed only once. The ten largest make up about 14% of the sample.

Rearrangement joined TRBV19 to TRBJ2-5; TRBD1 is perhaps the D gene, given 6 matching bases. This clonotype originated in an older woman with COVID-19, enrolled during active disease. Source material: peripheral blood. CDR3 reads: CASSKGQRQETQYF. The DNA sequence is TGTGCCAGTAGTAAAGGACAGCGTCAAGAGACCCAGTACTTC.